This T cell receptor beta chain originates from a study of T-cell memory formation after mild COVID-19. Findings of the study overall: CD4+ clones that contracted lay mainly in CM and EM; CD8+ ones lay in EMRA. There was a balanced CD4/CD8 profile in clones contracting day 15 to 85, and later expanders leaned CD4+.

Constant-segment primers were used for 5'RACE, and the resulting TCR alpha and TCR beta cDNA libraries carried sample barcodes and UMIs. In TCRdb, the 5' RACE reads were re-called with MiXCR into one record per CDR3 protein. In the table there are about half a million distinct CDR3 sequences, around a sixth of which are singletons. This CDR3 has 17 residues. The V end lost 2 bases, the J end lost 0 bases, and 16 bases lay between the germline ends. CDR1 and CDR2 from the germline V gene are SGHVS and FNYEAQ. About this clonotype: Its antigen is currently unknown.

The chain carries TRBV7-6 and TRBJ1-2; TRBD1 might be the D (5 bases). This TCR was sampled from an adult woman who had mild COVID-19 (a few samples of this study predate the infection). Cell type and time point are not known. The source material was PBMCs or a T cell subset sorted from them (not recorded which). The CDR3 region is CASSLSGRTDPNYGYTF. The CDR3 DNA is TGTGCCAGCAGCTTATCGGGGCGGACTGACCCTAACTATGGCTACACCTTC.